The rows below give T cell receptor beta chains drawn from one sample of a study of cytomegalovirus exposure and HLA in healthy donors. The repertoire was sequenced with immunoSEQ multiplex PCR; TCRdb's copy has only in-frame clones and lacks some. Its listing shows 110,000 to 150,000 clones. The specimen sequenced was PBMCs. The source is a woman aged 18-35 years in good health and CMV-seronegative. CDR3s include the opening cysteine and the closing phenylalanine or tryptophan. The D gene is left open where the match is weak.

J: TRBJ2-6; length: 16; V: TRBV4-2; D: -; CDR3: CASSQDRGSGANVLTF; DNA: TGTGCCAGCAGCCAAGACAGGGGCTCTGGGGCCAACGTCCTGACTTTC
J: TRBJ2-5; length: 15; V: TRBV5-4; D: TRBD1; CDR3: CASSTVDRAQETQYF; DNA: TGTGCCAGCAGCACCGTGGACAGGGCACAAGAGACCCAGTACTTC
J: TRBJ1-3; length: 13; V: TRBV28; D: -; CDR3: CASRVSSGNTIYF; DNA: TGTGCCAGCAGGGTCAGCTCTGGAAACACCATATATTTT
J: TRBJ1-5; length: 16; V: TRBV4-1; D: TRBD1; CDR3: CASSQDVDRGNQPQHF; DNA: TGCGCCAGCAGCCAAGATGTGGACAGGGGGAATCAGCCCCAGCATTTT
J: TRBJ2-3; length: 16; V: TRBV6-4; D: TRBD2; CDR3: CASSPSSGGAPYTQYF; DNA: TGTGCCAGCAGTCCATCTAGCGGGGGTGCCCCCTATACGCAGTATTTT
J: TRBJ2-7; length: 13; V: TRBV27; D: -; CDR3: CASSGQGRDEQYF; DNA: TGTGCCAGCAGTGGCCAGGGGAGGGACGAGCAGTACTTC
J: TRBJ1-5; length: 17; V: TRBV6-1; D: -; CDR3: CASSEWGQDPNRQPQHF; DNA: TGTGCCAGCAGTGAGTGGGGGCAGGACCCGAATAGGCAGCCCCAGCATTTT
J: TRBJ2-7; length: 14; V: TRBV6-5; D: TRBD1; CDR3: CASRLTGVSHEQYF; DNA: TGTGCCAGCAGATTGACAGGGGTCTCGCACGAGCAGTACTTC
J: TRBJ1-1; length: 14; V: TRBV18; D: TRBD1; CDR3: CASSPPTGIREAFF; DNA: TGTGCCAGCTCACCACCGACAGGGATCCGTGAAGCTTTCTTT
J: TRBJ2-5; length: 15; V: TRBV11-2; D: TRBD1; CDR3: CASSLGGQGWETQYF; DNA: TGTGCCAGCAGCTTAGGAGGACAGGGATGGGAGACCCAGTACTTC
J: TRBJ2-5; length: 13; V: TRBV19; D: -; CDR3: CASSTGAQETQYF; DNA: TGTGCCAGTAGTACAGGGGCTCAAGAGACCCAGTACTTC
J: TRBJ2-1; length: 13; V: TRBV30; D: TRBD2; CDR3: CAWSEGLDGEQFF; DNA: TGTGCCTGGAGTGAGGGACTAGATGGTGAGCAGTTCTTC
J: TRBJ2-1; length: 14; V: TRBV10-3; D: TRBD2; CDR3: CAISREGSYNEQFF; DNA: TGTGCCATCAGCCGGGAGGGCTCCTACAATGAGCAGTTCTTC
J: TRBJ2-7; length: 14; V: TRBV13; D: -; CDR3: CASSSRGHSYEQYF; DNA: TGTGCCAGCAGCTCGCGCGGTCACTCCTACGAGCAGTACTTC
J: TRBJ2-1; length: 16; V: TRBV10-3; D: TRBD2; CDR3: CAISDSWAGGVNEQFF; DNA: TGTGCCATCAGTGATTCTTGGGCGGGAGGGGTCAATGAGCAGTTCTTC
J: TRBJ2-2; length: 16; V: TRBV5-4; D: TRBD1; CDR3: CASSQGQGALGGELFF; DNA: TGTGCCAGCAGCCAGGGACAGGGGGCTTTGGGCGGGGAGCTGTTTTTT
J: TRBJ2-1; length: 14; V: TRBV9; D: TRBD2; CDR3: CASSVGVTSHEQFF; DNA: TGTGCCAGCAGCGTAGGGGTGACTAGCCATGAGCAGTTCTTC
J: TRBJ1-2; length: 14; V: TRBV29-1; D: -; CDR3: CSVGRDTVPSGYTF; DNA: TGCAGCGTAGGACGGGACACCGTACCCTCTGGCTACACCTTC
J: TRBJ2-2; length: 11; V: TRBV30; D: -; CDR3: CANSGAGELFF; DNA: TGTGCCAATTCGGGGGCCGGGGAGCTGTTTTTT
J: TRBJ1-6; length: 15; V: TRBV4-2; D: -; CDR3: CASSQTRLNNSPLHF; DNA: TGTGCCAGCAGCCAAACCAGGCTGAATAATTCACCCCTCCACTTT
J: TRBJ1-2; length: 15; V: TRBV7-9; D: -; CDR3: CASSQDSHLGYGYTF; DNA: TGTGCCAGCAGCCAGGACAGCCACCTGGGCTATGGCTACACCTTC
J: TRBJ1-4; length: 16; V: TRBV19; D: -; CDR3: CASSMDTAPTNEKLFF; DNA: TGTGCCAGTAGTATGGATACAGCTCCAACTAATGAAAAACTGTTTTTT
J: TRBJ2-7; length: 14; V: TRBV5-1; D: TRBD1; CDR3: CASSVRDRTYEQYF; DNA: TGCGCCAGCAGCGTCCGGGACAGGACCTACGAGCAGTACTTC
J: TRBJ2-1; length: 15; V: TRBV19; D: TRBD2; CDR3: CASSLTSGTYNEQFF; DNA: TGTGCCAGTAGTCTGACTAGCGGAACCTACAATGAGCAGTTCTTC
J: TRBJ2-1; length: 15; V: TRBV6-1; D: -; CDR3: CASSRGTSSYNEQFF; DNA: TGTGCCAGCAGTAGAGGTACGAGCTCCTACAATGAGCAGTTCTTC
J: TRBJ1-1; length: 13; V: TRBV29-1; D: -; CDR3: CSVEDRGDTEAFF; DNA: TGCAGCGTTGAAGATCGGGGAGACACTGAAGCTTTCTTT
J: TRBJ2-7; length: 15; V: TRBV5-1; D: -; CDR3: CASSLFPGLSYEQYF; DNA: TGCGCCAGCAGCTTGTTCCCAGGTTTATCCTACGAGCAGTACTTC
J: TRBJ2-2; length: 17; V: TRBV9; D: -; CDR3: CASSVVDYLDYTGELFF; DNA: TGTGCCAGCAGCGTAGTTGATTACCTTGACTACACCGGGGAGCTGTTTTTT
J: TRBJ2-2; length: 15; V: TRBV9; D: TRBD2; CDR3: CASNGLAANTGELFF; DNA: TGTGCCAGCAACGGACTAGCGGCGAACACCGGGGAGCTGTTTTTT
J: TRBJ2-3; length: 13; V: TRBV6-1; D: -; CDR3: CASSMGAQGTQYF; DNA: TGTGCCAGCAGTATGGGGGCGCAGGGTACGCAGTATTTT
J: TRBJ2-2; length: 14; V: TRBV7-3; D: -; CDR3: CASKEQANTGELFF; DNA: TGTGCCAGCAAGGAACAGGCGAACACCGGGGAGCTGTTTTTT
J: TRBJ2-7; length: 16; V: TRBV19; D: TRBD1; CDR3: CASSIGPSGGPYEQYF; DNA: TGTGCCAGTAGTATTGGGCCATCAGGGGGCCCCTACGAGCAGTACTTC
J: TRBJ2-1; length: 16; V: TRBV19; D: -; CDR3: CASSITSPSSYNEQFF; DNA: TGTGCCAGTAGTATAACTAGCCCTAGCTCCTACAATGAGCAGTTCTTC
J: TRBJ1-5; length: 12; V: TRBV2; D: -; CDR3: CASSERDGPQHF; DNA: TGTGCCAGCAGTGAACGGGATGGGCCCCAGCATTTT
J: TRBJ2-1; length: 14; V: TRBV7-9; D: -; CDR3: CASSITGVYNEQFF; DNA: TGTGCCAGCAGCATAACGGGAGTCTACAATGAGCAGTTCTTC
J: TRBJ1-2; length: 15; V: TRBV7-6; D: TRBD1; CDR3: CASSLGTGIVYGYTF; DNA: TGTGCCAGCAGCTTGGGGACAGGGATCGTGTATGGCTACACCTTC
J: TRBJ1-1; length: 18; V: TRBV7-2; D: TRBD1; CDR3: CASSLEVGTGGRNTEAFF; DNA: TGTGCCAGCAGCTTAGAAGTTGGGACAGGGGGCCGGAACACTGAAGCTTTCTTT
J: TRBJ1-3; length: 15; V: TRBV25-1; D: TRBD1; CDR3: CASSDPGTAGNTIYF; DNA: TGTGCCAGCAGTGACCCTGGGACAGCTGGAAACACCATATATTTT
J: TRBJ2-5; length: 13; V: TRBV6-1; D: -; CDR3: CASRKTGRETQYF; DNA: TGTGCCAGCAGGAAGACAGGGAGGGAGACCCAGTACTTC
J: TRBJ1-1; length: 14; V: TRBV30; D: -; CDR3: CAWSVLKFWTEAFF; DNA: TGTGCCTGGAGTGTACTGAAATTTTGGACTGAAGCTTTCTTT
J: TRBJ1-2; length: 11; V: TRBV2; D: -; CDR3: CASRGAYGYTF; DNA: TGTGCCAGCCGGGGGGCTTATGGCTACACCTTC
J: TRBJ1-2; length: 15; V: TRBV6-1; D: -; CDR3: CASSELGLGLGGYTF; DNA: TGTGCCAGCAGTGAACTGGGGCTGGGGCTAGGTGGCTACACCTTC
J: TRBJ2-2; length: 20; V: TRBV21-1; D: -; CDR3: CASSRFRDRIPDLVTGELFF; DNA: TGTGCCAGCAGCCGATTTCGGGACAGGATTCCTGACTTGGTCACCGGGGAGCTGTTTTTT
J: TRBJ2-5; length: 12; V: TRBV30; D: -; CDR3: CARKESGETQYF; DNA: TGTGCCAGAAAGGAGTCTGGCGAGACCCAGTACTTC
J: TRBJ2-1; length: 14; V: TRBV25-1; D: -; CDR3: CASSEWGEPNEQFF; DNA: TGTGCCAGCAGTGAATGGGGAGAACCCAATGAGCAGTTCTTC
J: TRBJ1-2; length: 13; V: TRBV14; D: -; CDR3: CASSQSQGFGYTF; DNA: TGTGCCAGCAGCCAGTCTCAGGGATTTGGCTACACCTTC
J: TRBJ1-5; length: 16; V: TRBV6-1; D: -; CDR3: CASSEALGSSNQPQHF; DNA: TGTGCCAGCAGTGAAGCGCTGGGCAGCAGCAATCAGCCCCAGCATTTT
J: TRBJ1-3; length: 16; V: TRBV9; D: TRBD1; CDR3: CASSVAYRGSGNTIYF; DNA: TGTGCCAGCAGCGTAGCTTACAGGGGCTCTGGAAACACCATATATTTT
J: TRBJ2-2; length: 18; V: TRBV4-2; D: TRBD1; CDR3: CASSQDEAWDSKTGELFF; DNA: TGTGCCAGCAGCCAAGACGAGGCTTGGGACAGCAAAACCGGGGAGCTGTTTTTT
J: TRBJ1-1; length: 13; V: TRBV19; D: -; CDR3: CASSIGRNTEAFF; DNA: TGTGCCAGTAGTATAGGGAGAAACACTGAAGCTTTCTTT
J: TRBJ1-1; length: 14; V: TRBV5-8; D: -; CDR3: CASSLFRSNTEAFF; DNA: TGTGCCAGCAGCTTGTTCAGGTCGAACACTGAAGCTTTCTTT